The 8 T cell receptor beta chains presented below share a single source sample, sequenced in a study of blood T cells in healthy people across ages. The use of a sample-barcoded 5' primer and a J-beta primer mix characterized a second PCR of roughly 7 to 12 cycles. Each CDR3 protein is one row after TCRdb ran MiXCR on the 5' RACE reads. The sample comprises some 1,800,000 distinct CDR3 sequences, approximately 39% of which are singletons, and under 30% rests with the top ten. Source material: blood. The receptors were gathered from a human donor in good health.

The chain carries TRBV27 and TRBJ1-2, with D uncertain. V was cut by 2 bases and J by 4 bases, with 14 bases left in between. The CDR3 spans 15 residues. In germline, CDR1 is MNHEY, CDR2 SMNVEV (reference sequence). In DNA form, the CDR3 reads TGTGCCAGCAGTTTAGAGGGAACCCTATTCTATGGCTACACCTTC. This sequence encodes CASSLEGTLFYGYTF.

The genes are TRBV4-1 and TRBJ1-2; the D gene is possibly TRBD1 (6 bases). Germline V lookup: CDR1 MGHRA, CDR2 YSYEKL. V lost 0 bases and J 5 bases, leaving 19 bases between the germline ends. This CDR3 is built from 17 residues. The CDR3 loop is CASSQEKQDSGRYGYTF. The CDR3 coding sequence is TGCGCCAGCAGCCAAGAGAAACAGGACAGCGGGCGGTATGGCTACACCTTC.

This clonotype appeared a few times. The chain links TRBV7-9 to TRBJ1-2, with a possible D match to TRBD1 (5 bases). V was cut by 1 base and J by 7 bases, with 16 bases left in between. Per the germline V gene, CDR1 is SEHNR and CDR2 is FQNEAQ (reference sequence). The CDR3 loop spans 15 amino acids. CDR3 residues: CASSLGPLGAVGYTF. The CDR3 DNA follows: TGTGCCAGCAGCTTAGGACCCCTTGGGGCGGTTGGCTACACCTTC.

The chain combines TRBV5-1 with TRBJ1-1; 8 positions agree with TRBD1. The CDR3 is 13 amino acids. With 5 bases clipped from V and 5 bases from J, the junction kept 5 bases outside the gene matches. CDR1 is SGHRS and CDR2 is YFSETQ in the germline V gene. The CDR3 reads CASRPGGRTEAFF. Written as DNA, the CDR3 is TGCGCCAGCAGACCAGGGGGCCGAACTGAAGCTTTCTTT.

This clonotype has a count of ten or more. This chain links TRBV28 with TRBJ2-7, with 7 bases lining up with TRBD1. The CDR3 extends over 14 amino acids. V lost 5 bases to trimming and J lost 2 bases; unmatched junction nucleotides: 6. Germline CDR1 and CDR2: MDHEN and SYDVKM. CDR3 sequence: CASSLLQGAYEQYF. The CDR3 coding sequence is TGTGCCAGCAGTCTGCTCCAGGGGGCCTACGAGCAGTACTTC. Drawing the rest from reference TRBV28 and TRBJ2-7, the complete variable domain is DVKVTQSSRYLVKRTGEKVFLECVQDMDHENMFWYRQDPGLGLRLIYFSYDVKMKEKGDIPEGYSVSREKKERFSLILESASTNQTSMYLCASSLLQGAYEQYFGPGTRLTVT.

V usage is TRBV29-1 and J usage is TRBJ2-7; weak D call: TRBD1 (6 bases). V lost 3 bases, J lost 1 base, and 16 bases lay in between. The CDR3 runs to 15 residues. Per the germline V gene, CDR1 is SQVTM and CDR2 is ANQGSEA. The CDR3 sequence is CSVEVGTQLSYEQYF. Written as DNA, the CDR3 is TGCAGCGTTGAGGTAGGGACACAACTTTCCTACGAGCAGTACTTC.

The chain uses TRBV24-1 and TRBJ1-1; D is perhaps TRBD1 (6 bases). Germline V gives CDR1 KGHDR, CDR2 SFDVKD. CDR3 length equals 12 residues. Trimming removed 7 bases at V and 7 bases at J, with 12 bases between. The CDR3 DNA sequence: TGTGCCACCAGAAGACAGGTTGGTGAAGCTTTCTTT. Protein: CATRRQVGEAFF.

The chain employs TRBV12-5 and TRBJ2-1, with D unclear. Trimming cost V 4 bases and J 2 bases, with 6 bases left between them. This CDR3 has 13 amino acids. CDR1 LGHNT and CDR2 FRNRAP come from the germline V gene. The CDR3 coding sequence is TGTGCTAGTGGTTCGGGCCCCTACAATGAGCAGTTCTTC. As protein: CASGSGPYNEQFF. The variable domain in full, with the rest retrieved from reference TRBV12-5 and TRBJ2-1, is DARVTQTPRHKVTEMGQEVTMRCQPILGHNTVFWYRQTMMQGLELLAYFRNRAPLDDSGMPKDRFSAEMPDATLATLKIQPSEPRDSAVYFCASGSGPYNEQFFGPGTRLTVL.